The following is a TCR beta chain sequence with its context. The antigen is undetermined. In blood CD8+ and CD4+ T cells, TCR beta underwent sequencing. TEMRA cells were enriched by FACS, and CD4+ and CD8+ T cells were negatively isolated. The data originate from a study of CD8 T cells in Susac syndrome. General study findings and limits: It was acknowledged in the study that its TCR sequencing and HLA analysis involved a relatively small number of individuals.

RNA amounts of about 0.5 to 1 ug underwent reverse transcription with random hexamers. From the immunoSEQ multiplex PCR reads, TCRdb called clonotypes with MiXCR, one entry per CDR3 protein. The sample yields 250,000 to 300,000 distinct CDR3 sequences, 85% seen once. V lost 3 bases to trimming and J lost 4 bases, with 16 bases between them. CDR3 length: 15 residues. The V gene's germline CDR1 is MNHEY and CDR2 SMNVEV (reference sequence). The sample taken for sequencing was CD8+ T cells from PBMCs. The chain carries TRBV27 and TRBJ2-7; possible D gene TRBD2, 6 bases. This TCR was recovered from a human donor with multiple sclerosis. CDR3 residues: CASSFWAPRGYEQYF. CDR3 nucleotides: TGTGCCAGCAGTTTTTGGGCGCCCCGGGGGTACGAGCAGTACTTC.